This T cell receptor beta chain was profiled in a study of blood T cell repertoires in COVID-19 (dated by TCRdb to 2018 to 2020). Background on the whole study: Samples covering the acute and convalescent phases of COVID-19 were provided by collaborators in the United States, Italy and Spain. The material from the prospective study consisted of cDNA or gDNA derived from T cells, B-cell-depleted T cells, or PBMCs. Subjects who had been exposed to COVID-19, were actively infected with it, or had recovered from it provided the deeply sampled blood TCRbeta repertoires that made up the dataset. A freely available public database, intended as a resource for researchers studying the immune response to SARS-CoV-2, is where the repertoires were released. The sample metadata nearly always contained a de-identified subject ID, COVID-19 status, age in years and sex. Samples came from the ongoing ImmuneRACE study (first 160 participants) plus 1,254 subjects from 6 global collaborators. Where HLA class I and class II types were available, the types were taken from metadata supplied by the sample provider, not from assay-based typing. Study-level results and caveats: How much clinical and demographic metadata was included differed by source and by participant, and the metadata was provided uncurated.

Whole blood was collected in K2EDTA tubes by collaborating institutions according to the institutions' own protocols. Collaborator samples were shipped for TCRbeta analysis as frozen whole blood, isolated PBMCs, or DNA extracted from either sample type. As to this clone: Its antigen is still unknown. No per-base quality is available; no much larger clone lies one base away.

The immunoSEQ Assay, a bias-controlled multiplex PCR, was used to amplify TCRbeta CDR3 regions from genomic DNA. As for the original processing: Nucleated cell counts per sample were estimated from amplification of reference gene primers within the assay. Sequence reads were collapsed and filtered to measure the absolute abundance of every unique TCRbeta CDR3 rearrangement. For each sample, productive Simpson clonality was calculated as the square root of Simpson's diversity index over productive rearrangements. TCRdb re-hosts the immuneACCESS table, in-frame sequences only. Its copies lack some clones; in the studies checked, an unresolved V gene accounts for under half of them, and the cause for the rest is not known. V and J calls and clone size follow that table, whereas D and trimming were derived from the DNA. This sample lists under 200,000 clones; 83% were detected once. In total, the top ten clones hold 1.5% to 1.9% of the sample.

The sample comprised peripheral blood. This receptor was taken from a human donor in a cohort sampled during active COVID-19.

The DNA reads TGTGCCAGCAGCGTAGGGAACGGACAGAGCACAGATACGCAGTATTTT. This yields the protein CASSVGNGQSTDTQYF. This sequence uses TRBV9 and TRBJ2-3; the D gene is perhaps TRBD1, from 6 matching bases. Trimming takes 0 bases from V and 0 bases from J, and the germline ends sit 11 bases apart. Reading the germline V gene gives CDR1 SGDLS and CDR2 YYNGEE. Measured from the cysteine to the phenylalanine, the CDR3 is 16 residues long. Only the CDR3 portion is preserved as DNA: 48 bases, with reading frame beginning at the first base.